Each of the 25 T cell receptor beta chains below was sequenced from the same sample in a study of blood T cell repertoires in COVID-19. Data came from immunoSEQ multiplex PCR; TCRdb stores just in-frame clones and leaves some out. The sample includes approximately 250,000 clones, 85% to 90% of them seen just once. The sequencing input was PBMCs or T cells enriched from blood (not recorded which). The origin of the receptors is a woman in her thirties who had recovered from COVID-19.

V is TRBV1 and J is TRBJ2-5; the tabulated D call, TRBD2, remains unverified against the DNA. TRBV1 is shown as a pseudogene. The CDR3 is made up of 16 amino acids. The DNA of the CDR3 is TGCACCAGCAGCCAAATTCGGCTTGGGTTTTCGGCGGCCCAGTACTTC. The encoded protein is CTSSQIRLGFSAAQYF.

The chain uses TRBV30 and TRBJ2-1; 9 nucleotides agree with TRBD1. The V gene end was trimmed by 7 bases and the J gene end by 10 bases; junction bases not matched to a gene: 5. The CDR3 length is 11 residues. The V gene's germline CDR1 is GTSNPN and CDR2 SVGIG (reference sequence). The CDR3 sequence is CAFDRGWEQFF. CDR3 bases: TGTGCCTTCGACAGGGGGTGGGAGCAGTTCTTC.

This chain connects TRBV14 to TRBJ2-7, with 9 bases that match TRBD1. Losses at the gene ends were 3 bases for V and 3 bases for J; bases not matched to a gene: 3. There are 14 residues in the CDR3. Looked up from germline, CDR1 is SGHDN and CDR2 is FVKESK. CDR3 region: CASSHWDRVYEQYF. The DNA for the CDR3 is TGTGCCAGCAGCCATTGGGACAGGGTCTACGAGCAGTACTTC.

The sample holds one count of this clone. The CDR3 DNA is TGTGCCAGCAGCCAGATCAGGGGGCAATCACCCCTCCACTTT. This translates into CASSQIRGQSPLHF. The J gene is TRBJ1-6, the V gene TRBV6-5; 8 positions agree with TRBD1. This CDR3 has 14 residues. CDR1 and CDR2 from the germline V gene are MNHEY and SVGAGI. J gave up 10 bases and V 6 bases, and 8 bases lay outside the gene matches.

The chain uses TRBV7-2 and TRBJ2-1, with 11 bases aligning to TRBD2. V lost 5 bases to trimming and J lost 7 bases; unmatched junction nucleotides: 13. The CDR3 spans 17 residues. The V gene's germline CDR1 is SGHTA and CDR2 FQGNSA. This CDR3 reads CASSPLVIAGGPNEQFF. The CDR3 nucleotides are TGTGCCAGCAGCCCCCTCGTAATAGCGGGAGGGCCGAATGAGCAGTTCTTC.

J is TRBJ2-1 and V is TRBV7-9; TRBD2 matches 15 bases. After removal of 5 bases from V and 10 bases from J, the junction contained 15 bases not matched to a gene. Per the germline V gene, CDR1 is SEHNR and CDR2 is FQNEAQ (reference sequence). The CDR3 extends over 18 amino acids. The CDR3 loop reads CASSQGLAGGRAGKEQFF. The CDR3 bases are TGTGCCAGCAGCCAGGGACTAGCGGGAGGCCGAGCGGGAAAGGAGCAGTTCTTC.

V is TRBV28 and J is TRBJ1-1; 12 nucleotides agree with TRBD1. Germline CDR1 and CDR2: MDHEN and SYDVKM. The length of the CDR3 is 16 residues. The trim removed 2 bases at V and 0 bases at J, leaving 1 base unmatched. The CDR3 nucleotides read TGTGCCAGCAGTTTAGGGACAGGGGGCTTGAACACTGAAGCTTTCTTT. It encodes CASSLGTGGLNTEAFF.

This clone was detected only a few times. CDR3 DNA sequence: TGTGCCAGCAGTTTATTTACTGATTACAATGAGCAGTTCTTC. Amino acids: CASSLFTDYNEQFF. The chain has TRBV27 and TRBJ2-1; no clear D. Germline CDR1 is MNHEY and CDR2 is SMNVEV (reference sequence). This CDR3 region has 14 residues. Trimming removed 1 base at V and 4 bases at J, with 8 bases between.

The chain combines TRBV9 with TRBJ2-3, with 7 bases identical to TRBD2. The CDR3 runs to 15 residues. V shed 1 base and J 3 bases; nucleotides not matched to a gene: 5. CDR1 is SGDLS, CDR2 YYNGEE, per germline. The CDR3 DNA reads as TGTGCCAGCAGCGTATCCGGGAGGCCTACAGATACGCAGTATTTT. Translating gives CASSVSGRPTDTQYF.

The V call is TRBV7-9, the J call TRBJ1-4; 9 bases fit TRBD1. The trim removed 5 bases at V and 7 bases at J, leaving 5 bases unmatched. The CDR3 has 14 residues. CDR1 is SEHNR, CDR2 FQNEAQ, per germline (reference sequence). DNA for the CDR3: TGTGCCAGCAGCATTAGGGACAGGGCTGAAAAACTGTTTTTT. Translating it yields CASSIRDRAEKLFF.

The chain recombines TRBV7-6 with TRBJ2-3; 7 bases agree with TRBD2. Germline-derived CDR1 and CDR2 are SGHVS and FNYEAQ. The V segment lost 5 bases and the J segment 0 bases; nucleotides outside the gene matches: 5. The CDR3 loop spans 15 amino acids. In DNA form, the CDR3 reads TGTGCCAGCAGCCGTCTAGCGGTCAGCACAGATACGCAGTATTTT. This sequence encodes CASSRLAVSTDTQYF.

J is TRBJ1-2 and V is TRBV28; tentative D call: TRBD1 (6 bases). Trimming left V 8 bases short and J 4 bases short, with 17 bases between. The germline V gene has CDR1 MDHEN and CDR2 SYDVKM. The CDR3 runs to 14 residues. This CDR3 is CASSTTDRIYGYTF. CDR3 coding DNA: TGTGCCAGCTCCACAACCGACAGGATCTATGGCTACACCTTC.

CDR3 nucleotide sequence: TGTGCCAGCAGCCTTCTGGGGGGAGCATACAATGAGCAGTTCTTC. This codes for CASSLLGGAYNEQFF. This chain uses TRBV14 with TRBJ2-1; possibly TRBD2 for D (6 bases). The CDR3 totals 15 residues. V was trimmed by 4 bases and J by 4 bases, leaving 14 bases between them. The germline V gene encodes CDR1 SGHDN and CDR2 FVKESK.

This chain connects TRBV7-2 to TRBJ2-1; 9 bases agree with TRBD1. CDR3 length equals 15 residues. The germline V gene encodes CDR1 SGHTA and CDR2 FQGNSA. The V and J ends lost 1 base and 8 bases, in that order; junction bases with no gene match: 6. DNA for the CDR3: TGTGCCAGCAGCTTAGTGGGGACAGGGATTGATGAGCAGTTCTTC. It encodes CASSLVGTGIDEQFF.

The gene calls are TRBV7-2 and TRBJ2-2; TRBD2 agrees at 7 bases. After removal of 4 bases from V and 1 base from J, the junction contained 12 bases not matched to a gene. CDR1 is SGHTA, CDR2 FQGNSA, per germline. The CDR3 is 18 residues long. The CDR3 DNA reads as TGTGCCAGCAGCTCCGGACGGGACTATCTCAGGAACACCGGGGAGCTGTTTTTT. Protein product: CASSSGRDYLRNTGELFF. Supplemented by reference TRBV7-2 and TRBJ2-2, the full variable domain reads GAGVSQSPSNKVTEKGKDVELRCDPISGHTALYWYRQSLGQGLEFLIYFQGNSAPDKSGLPSDRFSAERTGGSVSTLTIQRTQQEDSAVYLCASSSGRDYLRNTGELFFGEGSRLTVL.

V is TRBV7-3 and J is TRBJ2-1; TRBD1 matches 10 bases. Germline CDR1 and CDR2: SGHTA and FQGTGA. V dropped 4 bases and J dropped 4; count of bases not matched to a gene: 4. This CDR3 has 15 amino acids. The CDR3 sequence is CASSSDRGRYNEQFF. CDR3 sequence (DNA): TGTGCCAGCAGCTCCGACAGGGGGCGATACAATGAGCAGTTCTTC.

The chain uses TRBV2 and TRBJ1-5; D uncertain. This CDR3 spans 14 amino acids. V was clipped by 3 bases and J by 0 bases, with 6 bases between them. Germline lookup yields CDR1 SNHLY and CDR2 FYNNEI. The CDR3 nucleotides read TGTGCCAGCAGTGATGCGGATAGCAATCAGCCCCAGCATTTT. It is translated as CASSDADSNQPQHF.

The gene calls are TRBV29-1 and TRBJ1-5; 9 bases line up with TRBD1. Trimming removed 4 bases from V and 5 bases from J; junction bases left unmatched: 3. Germline CDR1 reads SQVTM; CDR2 reads ANQGSEA. The CDR3 is 13 amino acids. The CDR3 DNA sequence: TGCAGCGTTGGTACAGGGGGCGATCAGCCCCAGCATTTT. This sequence encodes CSVGTGGDQPQHF.

This clone showed up just once. The CDR3 nucleotides are TGTGCCAGCAGTTACTCTTCGCGGGACTACACTGAAGCTTTCTTT. This translates into CASSYSSRDYTEAFF. This chain joins TRBV6-2 or TRBV6-3 and TRBJ1-1, with D perhaps matching TRBD1 (5 bases). The CDR3 extends over 15 amino acids. The V gene lost 0 bases and the J gene lost 3 bases, with 11 bases spanning the gap. Germline V CDR1 and CDR2: MNHEY, SVGEGT.

The chain is built from TRBV5-5 and TRBJ2-7, with 7 bases lining up with TRBD2. Germline V gene sequence: CDR1 SGHKS, CDR2 YYEKEE (reference sequence). Germline trimming cut 1 base from V and 6 bases from J; bases unmatched to any gene: 10. The CDR3 is 15 amino acids. Here the CDR3 reads CASSLLGEGLIEQYF. DNA for the CDR3: TGTGCCAGCAGCTTGCTGGGGGAGGGCCTTATCGAGCAGTACTTC.

For this clone: Its ends do not fully match the called genes, so a read error is possible. V and J are TRBV5-1 and TRBJ1-4; TRBD1 might be the D (5 bases). The CDR3 is 15 residues long. Germline assignment: CDR1 SGHRS and CDR2 YFSETQ. The CDR3 here is CASTLRGSPNEKLFF. DNA of the CDR3: TGCGCCAGCACCTTGAGGGGTAGTCCTAATGAAAAACTGTTTTTT.

This chain uses TRBV4-3 with TRBJ2-1; TRBD2 agrees at 8 bases. V shed 0 bases and J 5 bases; nucleotides not matched to a gene: 6. The germline V gene has CDR1 LGHNA and CDR2 YSLEER. The CDR3 totals 16 residues. Here the CDR3 DNA reads TGCGCCAGCAGCCAAGAGGGGACTAGGGGTAACAATGAGCAGTTCTTC. This sequence encodes CASSQEGTRGNNEQFF.

This clone has more than one count but fewer than ten. The chain links TRBV15 to TRBJ1-2, with 7 bases identical to TRBD1. Germline assignment: CDR1 LNHNV and CDR2 YYDKDF (reference sequence). The J segment lost 3 bases and the V segment lost 0 bases, leaving 25 bases of the junction unmatched. This CDR3 comprises 22 residues. The CDR3 here is CATSRDPRVVRQGAPGYYGYTF. In DNA form, the CDR3 reads TGTGCCACCAGCAGAGATCCTCGGGTAGTTCGACAGGGCGCCCCGGGGTACTATGGCTACACCTTC.

V usage is TRBV2 and J usage is TRBJ2-3; D might be TRBD2 (5 bases). V gave up 5 bases and J gave up 5 bases, with 20 bases separating them. The CDR3 is 16 residues long. Germline loops: CDR1 SNHLY, CDR2 FYNNEI. CDR3 residues: CASSKLAGLSGDTQYF. The CDR3 DNA reads as TGTGCCAGCAGTAAACTGGCGGGTCTTTCGGGAGATACGCAGTATTTT.

CDR3 coding DNA: TGTGCCAGCAGCCAAGAAAACAGGTGGCTAGCGGGAGTTGTTCAAGAGCAGTTCTTC. This gives the protein CASSQENRWLAGVVQEQFF. V usage is TRBV3-1 (or the pseudogene TRBV3-2) and J usage is TRBJ2-1; TRBD2 matches at 10 bases. Germline V gene data show CDR1 as LGHDT and CDR2 as YNNKEL (reference sequence). The CDR3 is 19 amino acids. Trimming removed 0 bases from V and 10 bases from J; junction bases left unmatched: 18.